The entry below gives a single T cell receptor beta chain sequence along with its context. It lacks a known antigen. Preparation of the library involved the immunoSEQ multiplex PCR assay. For the multiplex PCR, a mixture combining 60 forward primers for TCR Vbeta segments and 13 reverse primers for TCR Jbeta segments was used. A multiplex PCR assay on genomic DNA amplified the CDR3 region of rearranged TCR beta genes. Amplified TCR beta libraries were sequenced as 87-base-pair reads on the Illumina HiSeq System. Per the authors' processing: In a later analysis, some 80 million unique TCR beta chains were counted across the 650 to 700 repertoires, and roughly 10 million of these chains were shared by at least two donors. A nearest-neighbor algorithm error-corrected the raw reads and collapsed the reads into unique sequences, merging closely related sequences to remove PCR and sequencing errors. To assign V, D and J gene segments, CDR3 sequences were aligned to IMGT reference sequences. For a sequence to be retained, a match of at least six nucleotides to both a V gene segment and a J gene segment was required. Rearrangements were classified as productive when the CDR3 lacked stop codons and remained in frame with V and J, and all other rearrangements were classified as non-productive. CDR3 was defined by IMGT convention, running from the second conserved V-encoded cysteine to the conserved J-encoded phenylalanine. The earlier analysis of some 540 of the donors excluded any sequence lacking an unambiguous match to a single V gene segment. An earlier analysis of almost 600 of the donors classified V segments as functional when productive rearrangements were above 56.7% and as segregating when the standard deviation between donors was above 5%. A statistical classification framework was built for diagnosing cytomegalovirus status from the catalog of TCR beta chain sequences. A later analysis assigned V and J genes by comparing TCR nucleotide sequences with IMGT/GENE-DB human TR gene sequences. Using the TCRdist pipeline, a later analysis assigned CDR3 sequences along with most-parsimonious VDJ recombination scenarios. In a later analysis, each TCR beta chain was defined by its CDR3 amino acid sequence together with its V-gene family, and reads without a unique V-gene family were excluded. As a way to deal with suspected cross-contamination and a sequencing artifact, a later analysis dropped more than 500 nucleotide sequences that were highly shared and had low generation probability. For each public chain, a later analysis derived a clonal expansion index from normalized ranks of inferred template counts within each repertoire. In a later analysis, generation probabilities were computed with a VDJ recombination model fitted to out-of-frame rearrangements, and the resulting probabilities were checked against IGoR. Hypergeometric tests were used in a later analysis to score TCR-TCR, TCR-HLA and TCR-CMV co-occurrence, with a repertoire-size bias correction applied to the TCR pairs. In a later analysis, false discovery rates were estimated by permuting HLA or CMV assignments 20 times. In a later analysis, co-occurring TCRs were grouped with DBSCAN, and TCRdist sequence similarity was added when clustering was performed within HLA-allele-positive subsets. Repertoires with fewer than 30,000 or more than 120,000 public chains, plus five repertoires with anomalous nucleotide sharing, were excluded from co-occurrence clustering. TCRdb provides this immuneACCESS table in a form limited to in-frame rearrangements. Some clones are lacking; in checked studies, under half of them reflect an unresolved V gene, and why the rest are absent is not known. For V, J and clone size, that table is used; D and trimming come from the DNA. The sample's table lists a count of 150,000 to 200,000 clones. The ten largest clonotypes hold 0.7% to 1% of the sample.

Here V drops 10 bases and J drops 3 bases, and the junction holds 6 bases not matched to any gene. CDR1 and CDR2 (ENHRY, SYGVKD) derive from the germline V gene. Inclusive of the bounding cysteine and phenylalanine, the CDR3 is 13 residues long. This entry keeps only the CDR3 DNA: 39 bases, framed from base 1. This sample was included in a study of cytomegalovirus exposure and HLA in healthy donors (dated by TCRdb to 2015 to 2018). Regarding the study in general: An earlier analysis of fewer than 750 of the donors reported 250 to 350 Gb of sequence data and 90 million to 120 million unique TCR beta sequences obtained from 150 million to 200 million T cells. A separate validation cohort of roughly 130 different subjects was used in addition to the approximately 670-subject first cohort. Every repertoire in the discovery cohort had been generated on one and the same sequencing platform. HLA typing covered class I and class II loci at four-digit resolution. A later analysis re-examined previously published TCR beta repertoires from over 500 donors and added high-resolution HLA genotyping to investigate patterns of TCR occurrence. The genetic ancestry cluster associated with self-reported Caucasian donors included over 80% of the roughly 410 genotyped donors. Because of strong linkage in the cohort, four or five DR-DQ haplotypes were treated as single units for association and clustering. Among approximately 370 genotyped donors of the cohort, an average of around 250,000 unique TCR beta nucleotide sequences was sequenced per donor, of which about 19% were non-productive. The study aimed to test whether signatures of past pathogen exposure could be identified by cataloging public T cell receptors. Donor age, sex, ethnicity and CMV serostatus were collected together with the repertoire data. The later analysis used no new phenotypic data to find candidate immune exposures, relying instead on TCR beta sequences and their occurrence across donors. In a later genetic analysis, genome-wide SNP genotypes for about three fifths of the 666 donors were used, and that subset was treated as a discovery cohort. The number of typed donors differed by locus: about 620-630 for A, B, C, DRB1 and DQB1; approximately 540 for DQA1; some 590 for DPA1; and around 470 for DPB1. An earlier analysis of some 500 of the donors used high-throughput TCR beta sequencing to judge whether each TCR beta V gene segment behaved as functional or pseudogenic. To predict cytomegalovirus infection status, the study brought together high-throughput TCR immunosequencing, statistical association of individual TCRs with disease status, and machine learning. The study profiled the T cell repertoires of about 640 subjects by immunosequencing and related them to cytomegalovirus serostatus. Roughly 320 gigabases of sequencing data and 70 million to 100 million unique TCR sequences made up an early release that covered over 550 HLA-typed donors.

General findings and caveats noted by the study authors: Several of the top co-occurrence clusters appeared to be linked to parvovirus B19, influenza, CMV and Epstein-Barr virus, according to a later analysis. Most TCR sequences were seen in very few donors, while some public TCRs were found in many individuals. Cytomegalovirus status was reported to be diagnosed by the classifier with high specificity and sensitivity in both the original and validation cohorts. Because counts were too low, 15 or so rarely observed V segments, including chromosome 9 orphons, were excluded from the earlier analysis of fewer than 650 of the donors. In a later analysis, most CMV-associated TCR beta chains were found to appear HLA-restricted, with HLA associations seemingly driven largely by CMV exposure. Compared with the 666-donor mean, donors in an Asian-associated ancestry cluster had fewer N-insertions in productive TCRs, according to a later genetic analysis. In a later analysis, HLA-associated TCR beta chains were found to be more clonally expanded and to have lower generation probabilities than equally common non-associated chains. A cluster of highly shared sequence variants was judged likely to represent a technical artifact of the sequencing pipeline. In an earlier analysis of 587 of the donors, most TCR beta V segments appeared in productive rearrangements about 90% or about 30% of the time, broadly matching IMGT annotations. Some IMGT-functional V segments, including TRBV6-2 and TRBV6-3, could not be distinguished by the 87-base-pair reads and were therefore excluded. CMV serostatus was the only immune exposure information available for the cohort. A further reported finding was that TCR beta sequences accurately predicted the HLA-A and HLA-B alleles for most subjects in the first cohort. Because some donors lacked HLA typing at each locus, the association tests relied only on the typed subset. In vitro tests confirmed that three of the cytomegalovirus-associated TCR beta chains recognize cytomegalovirus antigens. A later analysis found that TCR association rates varied across HLA loci, with DRB1 alleles showing the most associated TCRs and HLA-C alleles the fewest. At a false discovery rate of 0.05, a later analysis linked fewer than 20,000 TCR beta sequences to specific HLA alleles. Correlated functional status among segregating V segments might be attributable to linkage disequilibrium, but an unknown experimental factor could not be ruled out. Strong co-occurrence of HLA alleles, especially DR and DQ, made assigning TCR associations to individual alleles difficult. V-gene and J-gene trimming of TCR beta chains was associated with a missense DCLRE1C variant in a later genetic analysis, and the association was replicated in an independent cohort. According to the authors, the approach could potentially be generalized to other disease states and immunological phenotypes. A total of 150 to 200 TCR beta chains were listed by the study as associated with cytomegalovirus. In this cohort, only TCR beta chains were sequenced, and detectable features were limited by the absence of alpha or paired-chain data. Sequencing depth was assumed to be roughly uniform across donors in the presence/absence analyses, though that assumption may not hold.

The cohort was made up of 650 to 700 healthy bone marrow donors. All cohort members were sampled while nominally healthy, although unrecorded immune exposures were likely present. The donor was CMV seropositive and was included in the group of almost 300 seropositive cohort members. Every donor gave a peripheral blood sample, and the peripheral blood mononuclear cells from that sample were used for TCR beta sequencing. The Qiagen DNeasy Blood Extraction Kit was used to extract genomic DNA from the blood cell samples. The specimen was PBMCs. The receptor's source is a woman in her late teens or twenties in good health and CMV-seropositive. Rearrangement joined TRBV10-3 to TRBJ2-3, and 8 junctional nucleotides match TRBD1. The DNA reads TGTGCCACTTTGAGACAGGGGACAGATACGCAGTATTTT. Its protein is CATLRQGTDTQYF.